This T cell receptor (beta chain) derives from a study of T-cell memory formation after mild COVID-19. This clonotype was counted at least ten times. TCRdb analysed the 5' RACE reads with MiXCR anew, one entry per CDR3 protein. The sample has over 70,000 distinct CDR3 sequences, about 13% seen once. This CDR3 region has 12 residues. Trimming took off 4 bases at V and 5 bases at J, with 7 bases between the two ends. Germline loops: CDR1 PRHDT, CDR2 FYEKMQ (reference sequence). This receptor was taken from an adult woman who had mild COVID-19 (a few samples of this study predate the infection). Cell type and time point are not known. This rearrangement joins TRBV13 to TRBJ2-3; D gene unclear. The specimen sequenced was PBMCs or a T cell subset sorted from them (not recorded which). The CDR3 bases are TGTGCCAGCAGCTCCCCGGGAGATACGCAGTATTTT. It codes for CASSSPGDTQYF.